The 6 T cell receptor beta chains presented below share a single source sample, sequenced in a study of blood T cells in healthy people across ages. A second PCR, run for roughly 7 to 11 cycles, used a sample-barcoded 5' primer plus a J-beta primer mix. One entry per CDR3 protein results from TCRdb running MiXCR on the 5' RACE reads. The repertoire holds approximately 880,000 distinct CDR3 sequences, with about 48% as singletons. The sequencing sample was made of blood. These receptors were collected from a man aged 25 to 45 in good health.

Regarding this clonotype: A much bigger clone sits one base away, suggesting this may be a read error. The chain links TRBV12-3 or TRBV12-4 to TRBJ1-1; D not resolved. There are 13 residues in the CDR3. The CDR3 loop reads CASRAGWNTGAFF. In nucleotides, the CDR3 is TGTGCCAGCAGGGCGGGTTGGAACACTGGAGCTTTCTTT.

Only one count was recorded for this clonotype. The V call is TRBV7-3, the J call TRBJ2-3; D is possibly TRBD1 (6 bases). The germline V and J ends were trimmed by 4 bases and 6 bases, with 11 bases remaining between them. CDR1 and CDR2 from the germline V gene are SGHTA and FQGTGA. This CDR3 has 13 residues. CDR3 sequence (DNA): TGTGCCAGCAGCTACAGGGCAGGCGATACGCAGTATTTT. Its translation: CASSYRAGDTQYF.

This clonotype was seen at least ten times. The rearrangement joins TRBV29-1 to TRBJ2-7, with D perhaps TRBD1 (5 bases). Germline V gives CDR1 SQVTM, CDR2 ANQGSEA. This CDR3 spans 15 amino acids. The V end was cut by 3 bases, the J end by 4 bases, with 19 bases between. CDR3 DNA sequence: TGCAGCGTTGAGGGTTCGGACAAGGATCCGTACGAGCAGTACTTC. It codes for CSVEGSDKDPYEQYF.

The rearrangement links TRBV5-1 to TRBJ2-1; 7 nucleotides line up with TRBD1. Per germline, CDR1 SGHRS and CDR2 YFSETQ. V shed 1 base, J shed 13 bases, and the junction held 14 bases outside the gene matches. The CDR3 contains 15 residues. In DNA form, the CDR3 reads TGCGCCAGCAGCTTGAGCTGGACAGGACAAGAGACCCAGTTCTTC. Translating gives CASSLSWTGQETQFF.

The table lists this clonotype with a few counts. The rearrangement uses TRBV28 and TRBJ2-4, with 8 positions matching TRBD2. This CDR3 contains 17 residues. The germline CDR1 and CDR2 sequences are MDHEN and SYDVKM. J gave up 1 base and V 5 bases, and 10 bases lay outside the gene matches. CDR3 protein: CASSLTGGGWAKNIQYF. The CDR3 DNA sequence: TGTGCCAGCAGTCTGACCGGGGGGGGATGGGCCAAAAACATTCAGTACTTC.

Details on this clonotype: One end of the junction varies from germline; a read error may be responsible. The CDR3 region is CASSFGDIGATDAQYF. CDR3 nucleotide sequence: TGTGCCAGCAGTTTCGGGGATATCGGGGCTACAGATGCGCAGTATTTT. This chain connects TRBV12-3 or TRBV12-4 to TRBJ2-3, with D perhaps given as TRBD1 or TRBD2 (5 bases each). The CDR3 has 16 amino acids.